This T cell receptor beta chain was documented in a study of graft-versus-host responses after intestinal transplantation. For the study at large: Transplants were multivisceral, liver-intestinal, or isolated intestinal. Tacrolimus plus steroids were given to all recipients for two to three years, preceded by anti-thymocyte globulin induction. Findings of the study overall: Circulating GvH clones peaking coincided with falling HvG clones soon after transplant. Individuals carrying graft-donor T cell macrochimerism showed high graft-versus-host to host-versus-graft clonal ratios in allografts.

In its sample, this clone was seen a few times. The antigen remains unidentified. The repertoire was sequenced with immunoSEQ multiplex PCR; TCRdb's copy has only in-frame clones and lacks some. The top ten clones hold about 0.18% of a sample with about 130,000 clones, 85% to 95% of them seen once. The sequencing here drew on unstimulated CD4+ T cells sorted from spleen or lymph node cells, taken before intestinal transplant. The clonotype comes from a human donor who received an intestinal transplant.

Here the CDR3 reads CASGRAGADTQYF. The DNA of the CDR3 is TGTGCCAGCGGGAGGGCCGGTGCAGATACGCAGTATTTT. The chain couples TRBV19 to TRBJ2-3, with TRBD2 identical over 8 bases. In germline, CDR1 is LNHDA, CDR2 SQIVND (reference sequence). The V segment lost 9 bases and the J segment 4 bases; nucleotides outside the gene matches: 6. There are 13 residues in the CDR3.